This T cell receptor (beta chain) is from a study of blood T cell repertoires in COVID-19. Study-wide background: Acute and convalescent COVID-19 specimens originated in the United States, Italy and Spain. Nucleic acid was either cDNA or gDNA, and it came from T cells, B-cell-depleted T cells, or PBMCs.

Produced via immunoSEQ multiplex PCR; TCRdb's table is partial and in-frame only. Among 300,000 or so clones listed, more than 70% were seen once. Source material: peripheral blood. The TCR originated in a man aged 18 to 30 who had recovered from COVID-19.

The CDR3 spells CASSQGWGHEQYF. CDR3 in DNA: TGCGCCAGCAGCCAAGGTTGGGGCCACGAGCAGTACTTC. V and J are TRBV4-1 and TRBJ2-7; weak D call: TRBD1 (5 bases). This CDR3 region has 13 residues. Germline loops: CDR1 MGHRA, CDR2 YSYEKL. Trimming cost V 1 base and J 5 bases, with 9 bases left between them.